One and the same sample provided the 26 T cell receptor beta chains below, sequenced in a study of cytomegalovirus exposure and HLA in healthy donors (dated by TCRdb to the late 2010s). Library preparation used the immunoSEQ multiplex PCR assay. For the multiplex PCR, a mixture combining 60 forward primers for TCR Vbeta segments and 13 reverse primers for TCR Jbeta segments was used. As stored in TCRdb, this immuneACCESS dataset retains in-frame rearrangements with V and J assigned. A fraction of the clones does not appear; measured against another copy, unresolved V genes explain less than half of the discrepancy, and the remainder lacks a known reason. This sample is represented by 200,000 to 250,000 clones; around 73% of them were singletons. 3.8% of the sample is held by the ten biggest clonotypes. The material sequenced was PBMCs. These receptors were taken from a male donor in good health and CMV-seronegative.

Of note for this clone: This same CDR3 is encoded by further DNA sequences in the sample. The chain recombines TRBV7-9 with TRBJ2-5, with D possibly TRBD2 on 6 matching bases. The V gene's germline CDR1 is SEHNR and CDR2 FQNEAQ (reference sequence). This CDR3 has 14 amino acids. V gave up 0 bases and J gave up 2 bases, with 7 bases separating them. CDR3 loop: CASSLAGGQETQYF. CDR3 nucleotide sequence: TGTGCCAGCAGCTTAGCGGGAGGACAAGAGACCCAGTACTTC.

This clone was counted a few times. The chain links TRBV6-5 to TRBJ1-2; 7 bases fit TRBD1. This CDR3 comprises 15 residues. The germline V gene encodes CDR1 MNHEY and CDR2 SVGAGI. J lost 4 bases, V lost 6 bases, and 11 bases had no gene match. The CDR3 is CASSARDSRIYGYTF. In DNA, the CDR3 is TGTGCCAGCAGCGCCAGGGACAGTCGGATCTATGGCTACACCTTC.

The V and J genes are TRBV7-3 and TRBJ2-2; D ambiguous. The length of the CDR3 is 14 residues. CDR1 SGHTA and CDR2 FQGTGA come from the germline V gene. Trimming stripped 5 bases from V and 4 bases from J, with 11 bases between. The CDR3 spells CASSPYYGTGELFF. The CDR3, as DNA: TGTGCCAGCAGCCCGTACTACGGCACCGGGGAGCTGTTTTTT.

J is TRBJ2-2 and V is TRBV19; TRBD2 matches at 8 bases. CDR1 and CDR2 from the germline V gene are LNHDA and SQIVND (reference sequence). The V gene end was trimmed by 9 bases and the J gene end by 6 bases; junction bases not matched to a gene: 18. The CDR3 covers 17 residues. The CDR3 DNA follows: TGTGCCAGCCGTGTCTCGGGACTAGGGGGTGGGTCCGGGGAGCTGTTTTTT. Translated, it gives CASRVSGLGGGSGELFF.

This chain joins TRBV7-2 and TRBJ2-1, with TRBD1 matching 8 bases. With V trimmed by 5 bases and J by 0 bases, 12 bases remained unmatched. CDR1 is SGHTA, CDR2 FQGNSA, per germline. The CDR3 consists of 18 residues. CDR3 region: CASSLFPLQGASYNEQFF. CDR3 bases: TGTGCCAGCAGCCTCTTCCCTCTCCAGGGGGCCTCCTACAATGAGCAGTTCTTC.

The CDR3 reads CASSRDRGSPLHF. The CDR3 DNA reads TGTGCCAGCAGCAGGGACAGGGGTTCACCCCTCCACTTT. The rearrangement joins TRBV2 to TRBJ1-6, with 10 positions matching TRBD1. The V gene's germline CDR1 is SNHLY and CDR2 FYNNEI. The trim removed 6 bases at V and 9 bases at J, leaving 2 bases unmatched. The length of the CDR3 is 13 residues.

There are a few counts of this clone. This rearrangement joins TRBV27 to TRBJ2-5; D is perhaps TRBD1 (6 bases). Gene TRBJ2-7 matches the end of the DNA better, so the J call may be wrong. This CDR3 comprises 14 residues. In germline, CDR1 is MNHEY, CDR2 SMNVEV (reference sequence). The CDR3 reads CASSSTGQSYEQYF. Here the CDR3 DNA reads TGTGCCAGCAGTTCGACCGGACAGTCCTACGAGCAGTACTTC.

This clone was recorded once. V and J are TRBV6-1 and TRBJ1-2, with unresolved D. Germline V gives CDR1 MNHNS, CDR2 SASEGT. This CDR3 region has 13 residues. Trimming stripped 2 bases from V and 8 bases from J, with 12 bases between. For the CDR3, the DNA is TGTGCCAGCAGTGAAAGGGAGGGATGGGGCTACACCTTC. Protein product: CASSEREGWGYTF.

This clone was seen more than once but under ten times. The gene calls are TRBV2 and TRBJ2-3; D not resolved. V was clipped by 5 bases and J by 0 bases, with 12 bases between them. Germline-derived CDR1 and CDR2 are SNHLY and FYNNEI. The CDR3 has 15 residues. CDR3 loop: CASSLELVSTDTQYF. The CDR3 coding sequence is TGTGCCAGCAGTCTCGAGTTAGTAAGCACAGATACGCAGTATTTT. The entire variable domain, with the rest obtained from reference TRBV2 and TRBJ2-3, is as follows: EPEVTQTPSHQVTQMGQEVILRCVPISNHLYFYWYRQILGQKVEFLVSFYNNEISEKSEIFDDQFSVERPDGSNFTLKIRSTKLEDSAMYFCASSLELVSTDTQYFGPGTRLTVL.

The rearrangement uses TRBV5-5 and TRBJ2-1; 10 bases align to TRBD1. The CDR3 loop spans 16 amino acids. CDR1 is SGHKS and CDR2 is YYEKEE in the germline V gene (reference sequence). The V segment lost 3 bases and the J segment 3 bases; nucleotides outside the gene matches: 6. CDR3 amino acids: CASSSRTGGDYNEQFF. Here the CDR3 DNA reads TGTGCCAGCAGCTCCAGGACAGGGGGGGACTACAATGAGCAGTTCTTC.

The rearrangement uses TRBV7-9 and TRBJ2-1, with 11 bases lining up with TRBD2. Germline lookup yields CDR1 SEHNR and CDR2 FQNEAQ (reference sequence). The V gene end was trimmed by 5 bases and the J gene end by 8 bases; junction bases not matched to a gene: 8. This CDR3 contains 15 residues. The CDR3 here is CASSALAGGNDEQFF. Written as DNA, the CDR3 is TGTGCCAGCAGCGCTCTAGCGGGAGGTAATGATGAGCAGTTCTTC.

The rearrangement uses TRBV27 and TRBJ2-3, with 7 bases lining up with TRBD1. The CDR3 has 14 amino acids. Germline CDR1 is MNHEY and CDR2 is SMNVEV (reference sequence). V shed 8 bases and J 0 bases; nucleotides not matched to a gene: 5. Here the CDR3 reads CASQDRMSTDTQYF. The CDR3 DNA follows: TGTGCCAGCCAGGACAGGATGAGCACAGATACGCAGTATTTT.

This clone was seen a single time. The chain is built from TRBV4-1 and TRBJ2-3, with TRBD2 matching over 10 bases. In germline, CDR1 is MGHRA, CDR2 YSYEKL. The CDR3 has 16 residues. Unmatched junction bases numbered 4, after V lost 2 bases and J lost 2 bases. Here the CDR3 DNA reads TGCGCCAGCAGCCAAACTCTAGCGGGGGACACAGATACGCAGTATTTT. Amino acid sequence: CASSQTLAGDTDTQYF.

V usage is TRBV7-8 and J usage is TRBJ1-1; D is possibly TRBD1 (6 bases). Trimming pared 5 bases from V and 6 bases from J, leaving 22 bases between. Germline V lookup: CDR1 SGHVS, CDR2 FQNEAQ. The CDR3 has 16 residues. CDR3 DNA sequence: TGTGCCAGCAGCCTCTGGGGGCTGGGGACACTGTCTGAAGCTTTCTTT. Protein: CASSLWGLGTLSEAFF.

As to this clone: A junction end diverges from the germline sequence, so it may reflect a read error. The J gene is TRBJ2-3, the V gene TRBV10-2; 10 bases align to TRBD2. CDR1 is WSHSY and CDR2 is SAAADI in the germline V gene. The CDR3 contains 15 residues. The CDR3 here is CASSEGLAATGTQYF. CDR3 coding DNA: TGCGCCAGCAGTGAGGGACTAGCGGCCACAGGTACGCAGTATTTT.

V usage is TRBV27 and J usage is TRBJ2-3; 9 nucleotides line up with TRBD2. V lost 3 bases to trimming and J lost 7 bases; unmatched junction nucleotides: 8. From germline, CDR1 is MNHEY and CDR2 SMNVEV (reference sequence). CDR3 size: 15 residues. CDR3 sequence reads: CASSFAGGVGYTQYF. CDR3 sequence (DNA): TGTGCCAGCAGTTTCGCGGGAGGGGTGGGCTATACGCAGTATTTT.

The gene calls are TRBV5-1 and TRBJ2-3; TRBD2 agrees at 13 bases. Per the germline V gene, CDR1 is SGHRS and CDR2 is YFSETQ. The CDR3 has 17 amino acids. Losses at the gene ends were 4 bases for V and 4 bases for J; bases not matched to a gene: 9. The CDR3 DNA reads TGCGCCAGCAGCAAAAGACTAGCGGGAGGTAGGCCAGATACGCAGTATTTT. Translation gives CASSKRLAGGRPDTQYF. Using reference TRBV5-1 and TRBJ2-3 for the parts outside the CDR3, the full variable domain is KAGVTQTPRYLIKTRGQQVTLSCSPISGHRSVSWYQQTPGQGLQFLFEYFSETQRNKGNFPGRFSGRQFSNSRSEMNVSTLELGDSALYLCASSKRLAGGRPDTQYFGPGTRLTVL.

This clone was recorded once. At one boundary the junction diverges from the germline segment, which might be a read error. The V and J genes are TRBV7-9 and TRBJ1-4; TRBD1 matches 8 bases. The germline gives CDR1 SEHNR, CDR2 FQNEAQ (reference sequence). There are 15 residues in the CDR3. The CDR3 protein is CSSSSGGADNEKLFF. DNA of the CDR3: TGTTCCAGCAGCTCAGGGGGCGCTGATAATGAAAAACTGTTTTTT.

The chain links TRBV7-3 to TRBJ2-7; possible D gene TRBD1, 6 bases. The V and J ends lost 6 bases and 6 bases respectively, with 18 bases between them. The CDR3 spans 14 residues. The germline gives CDR1 SGHTA, CDR2 FQGTGA. The DNA for the CDR3 is TGTGCCAGCAGTCTTACGGCAGGGGCTCCCGAGCAGTACTTC. Protein sequence: CASSLTAGAPEQYF. The whole variable domain, remainder taken from reference TRBV7-3 and TRBJ2-7, is GAGVSQTPSNKVTEKGKYVELRCDPISGHTALYWYRQSLGQGPEFLIYFQGTGAADDSGLPNDRFFAVRPEGSVSTLKIQRTERGDSAVYLCASSLTAGAPEQYFGPGTRLTVT.

The count of this clone is one. The chain joins TRBV2 to TRBJ2-1; 8 positions match TRBD2. J gave up 15 bases and V 0 bases, and 13 bases lay outside the gene matches. CDR1 and CDR2 (germline): SNHLY, FYNNEI. The CDR3 totals 15 residues. CDR3 DNA sequence: TGTGCCAGCAGTGAAGCTATGGTGGAGGTCAGCGGGAGGTTCTTC. This codes for CASSEAMVEVSGRFF.

V and J are TRBV5-1 and TRBJ2-5; D perhaps matches TRBD1 (8 bases). The DNA end lines up better with TRBJ2-7; the J call may be wrong. Germline assignment: CDR1 SGHRS and CDR2 YFSETQ. This CDR3 has 16 amino acids. The CDR3 reads CASSLARGAGGAEQYF. CDR3 nucleotides: TGCGCCAGCAGCTTGGCCCGGGGGGCAGGGGGCGCCGAGCAGTACTTC.

This chain connects TRBV4-1 to TRBJ2-1; TRBD2 aligns across 10 bases. In germline, CDR1 is MGHRA, CDR2 YSYEKL. The CDR3 has 17 amino acids. Germline trimming cut 4 bases from V and 8 bases from J; bases unmatched to any gene: 14. The DNA for the CDR3 is TGCGCCAGCAGCCTCTTGCCCCGAGCGGGAGGGGTAGATGAGCAGTTCTTC. This codes for CASSLLPRAGGVDEQFF.

In its sample, this clone was seen once. The chain couples TRBV5-6 to TRBJ2-5, with 11 bases identical to TRBD2. Germline CDR1 reads SGHDT; CDR2 reads YYEEEE. The CDR3 loop spans 15 amino acids. V was clipped by 0 bases and J by 5 bases; unmatched bases: 3. CDR3 DNA: TGTGCCAGCAGCTTGGTACTAGCGGGAGTGGAGACCCAGTACTTC. Protein sequence: CASSLVLAGVETQYF.

The chain couples TRBV6-1 to TRBJ2-2; no definite D call. Germline CDR1 is MNHNS and CDR2 is SASEGT. The length of the CDR3 is 18 residues. The V end was cut by 4 bases, the J end by 4 bases, with 22 bases between. The CDR3 nucleotides read TGTGCCAGCAGTGTACTAAATCCGCCGATCTTAACCACCGGGGAGCTGTTTTTT. Protein: CASSVLNPPILTTGELFF.

CDR3 sequence (DNA): TGTGCCAGCAGCCTGAGCGGGGGTCCCACAGATACGCAGTATTTT. Protein: CASSLSGGPTDTQYF. This chain joins TRBV7-9 and TRBJ2-3; 8 bases map to TRBD2. The J segment lost 2 bases and the V segment lost 5 bases, leaving 6 bases of the junction unmatched. Germline V CDR1 and CDR2: SEHNR, FQNEAQ (reference sequence). The length of the CDR3 is 15 residues.

The rearrangement uses TRBV19 and TRBJ2-7; maybe TRBD2 (6 bases). This CDR3 has 11 amino acids. Between the trimmed V and J ends, which lost 7 bases and 7 bases, there was a span of 11 bases. Per germline, CDR1 LNHDA and CDR2 SQIVND (reference sequence). The CDR3 sequence: CASTSGGEQYF. The CDR3 region has the DNA TGTGCCAGTACCTCCGGAGGGGAGCAGTACTTC.